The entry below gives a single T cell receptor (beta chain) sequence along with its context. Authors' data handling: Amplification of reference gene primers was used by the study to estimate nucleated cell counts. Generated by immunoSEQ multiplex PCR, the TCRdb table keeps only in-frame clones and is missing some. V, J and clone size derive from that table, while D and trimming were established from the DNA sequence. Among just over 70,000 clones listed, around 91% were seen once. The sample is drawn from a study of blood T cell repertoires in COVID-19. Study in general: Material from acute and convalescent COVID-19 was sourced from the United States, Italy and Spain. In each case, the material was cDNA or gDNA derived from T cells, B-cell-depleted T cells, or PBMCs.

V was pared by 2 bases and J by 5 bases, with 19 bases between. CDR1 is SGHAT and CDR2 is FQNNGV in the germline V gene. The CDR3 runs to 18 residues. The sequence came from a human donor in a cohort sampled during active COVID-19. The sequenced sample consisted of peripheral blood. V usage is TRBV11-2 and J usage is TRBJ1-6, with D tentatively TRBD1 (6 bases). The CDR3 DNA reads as TGTGCCAGCAGCTTATCACGGGGGGGGCAGGGTAATAATTCACCCCTCCACTTT. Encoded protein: CASSLSRGGQGNNSPLHF. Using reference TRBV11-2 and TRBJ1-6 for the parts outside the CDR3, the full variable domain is EAGVAQSPRYKIIEKRQSVAFWCNPISGHATLYWYQQILGQGPKLLIQFQNNGVVDDSQLPKDRFSAERLKGVDSTLKIQPAKLEDSAVYLCASSLSRGGQGNNSPLHFGNGTRLTVT.